One sample yielded the 16 T cell receptor beta chains listed below, sequenced in a study of early T cells in non-severe SARS-CoV-2 infection. TCRdb used MiXCR to reprocess the 5' RACE reads, holding one entry per CDR3 protein. The sample lists about 33,000 distinct CDR3 sequences, over 4.5% occurring once. Sequenced material: whole blood. The receptors derive from an adult who was a healthcare worker with PCR-confirmed SARS-CoV-2 infection or an uninfected control (not recorded which).

The chain has TRBV27 and TRBJ2-3; TRBD2 might be the D (7 bases). Per germline, CDR1 MNHEY and CDR2 SMNVEV (reference sequence). CDR3 length: 15 residues. Deletions cut 8 bases from V and 5 bases from J, with 20 bases between. DNA for the CDR3: TGTGCCAGCGTTTTAGGGGGGGGCACCGGAGATACGCAGTATTTT. It translates to CASVLGGGTGDTQYF.

Only a few counts were recorded for this clonotype. V usage is TRBV5-6 and J usage is TRBJ2-1; unclear D gene. From germline, CDR1 is SGHDT and CDR2 YYEEEE. The CDR3 has 15 residues. Trimming removed 4 bases from V and 3 bases from J, with 14 bases in between. The CDR3 DNA sequence: TGTGCCAGCAGCCTCCTTAGGAGTAGCTACAATGAGCAGTTCTTC. Encoded protein: CASSLLRSSYNEQFF. Variable domain in full (rest from reference TRBV5-6 and TRBJ2-1): DAGVTQSPTHLIKTRGQQVTLRCSPKSGHDTVSWYQQALGQGPQFIFQYYEEEERQRGNFPDRFSGHQFPNYSSELNVNALLLGDSALYLCASSLLRSSYNEQFFGPGTRLTVL.

V is TRBV3-1 and J is TRBJ2-7; a weak D match, TRBD2 (5 bases). The CDR3 is made up of 14 amino acids. In germline, CDR1 is LGHDT, CDR2 YNNKEL (reference sequence). V gave up 2 bases and J gave up 0 bases, with 8 bases separating them. The CDR3 DNA follows: TGTGCCAGCAGCCAAATGGGGAGCTCCTACGAGCAGTACTTC. Amino acid sequence: CASSQMGSSYEQYF.

This clonotype was found many times. DNA of the CDR3: TGCAGCGTTGAAACCCTAGGGGGGGCTTCCTACGAGCAGTACTTC. This codes for CSVETLGGASYEQYF. The rearrangement joins TRBV29-1 to TRBJ2-7, with D possibly matching TRBD2 (7 bases). The CDR3 contains 15 residues. Germline V gene lookup returns CDR1 SQVTM and CDR2 ANQGSEA. The germline V and J ends were trimmed by 2 bases and 1 base, with 15 bases remaining between them.

The chain links TRBV18 to TRBJ1-1, with unresolved D. This CDR3 contains 14 residues. CDR1 KGHSH and CDR2 LQKENI come from the germline V gene. Trimming left V 4 bases short and J 3 bases short, with 12 bases between. CDR3 amino acids: CASSLGVRDTEAFF. For the CDR3, the DNA is TGTGCCAGCTCACTTGGGGTTAGGGACACTGAAGCTTTCTTT.

This chain joins TRBV18 and TRBJ1-2; D is unclear. Germline-derived CDR1 and CDR2 are KGHSH and LQKENI. The CDR3 spans 14 residues. The V end was cut by 4 bases, the J end by 1 base, with 10 bases between. The CDR3 coding sequence is TGTGCCAGCTCACTCCGCGGGGATAACTATGGCTACACCTTC. Encoded protein: CASSLRGDNYGYTF.

This chain uses TRBV6-2 or TRBV6-3 with TRBJ1-1; the D gene is possibly TRBD1 (5 bases). The CDR3 is 16 residues long. Trimming left V 0 bases short and J 8 bases short, with 19 bases between. In germline, CDR1 is MNHEY, CDR2 SVGEGT. CDR3 bases: TGTGCCAGCAGTTACTCGAGTCAGGGTAGATTTTGGGAAGCTTTCTTT. This sequence encodes CASSYSSQGRFWEAFF.

In its sample, this clonotype is medium-sized. The gene calls are TRBV20-1 and TRBJ1-5; D possibly corresponds to TRBD1 (5 bases). The CDR3 is 13 residues long. The germline V gene has CDR1 DFQATT and CDR2 SNEGSKA (reference sequence). Trimming took off 4 bases at V and 0 bases at J, with 7 bases between the two ends. The CDR3 protein is CSAKGDSNQPQHF. The DNA of the CDR3 is TGCAGTGCTAAAGGGGATAGCAATCAGCCCCAGCATTTT.

This clonotype came up many times. J is TRBJ1-1 and V is TRBV29-1, with 7 bases matching TRBD1. This CDR3 has 14 amino acids. The J segment lost 6 bases and the V segment lost 3 bases, leaving 10 bases of the junction unmatched. Germline CDR1 reads SQVTM; CDR2 reads ANQGSEA. The CDR3 nucleotides are TGCAGCGTTGACTGTCCGGGGACAGCGTCTGAAGCTTTCTTT. It encodes CSVDCPGTASEAFF.

This clonotype was seen at least ten times. The chain uses TRBV3-1 and TRBJ1-5; unclear D gene. Trimming removed 1 base from V and 9 bases from J, with 16 bases in between. In germline, CDR1 is LGHDT, CDR2 YNNKEL (reference sequence). The CDR3 length is 15 residues. The CDR3 DNA is TGTGCCAGCAGCCAAGCCCCGTACTACGAATCGCCCCAGCATTTT. Encoded protein: CASSQAPYYESPQHF. The full variable domain, with the rest looked up from reference TRBV3-1 and TRBJ1-5, is DTAVSQTPKYLVTQMGNDKSIKCEQNLGHDTMYWYKQDSKKFLKIMFSYNNKELIINETVPNRFSPKSPDKAHLNLHINSLELGDSAVYFCASSQAPYYESPQHFGDGTRLSIL.

This clonotype was counted between two and nine times. The chain joins TRBV2 to TRBJ2-7, with D hard to call. V was trimmed by 5 bases and J by 3 bases, leaving 17 bases between them. The CDR3 is 15 residues long. Germline loops: CDR1 SNHLY, CDR2 FYNNEI. CDR3 protein: CASSPSYSKHYEQYF. For the CDR3, the DNA is TGTGCCAGCAGTCCGTCCTACTCGAAGCACTACGAGCAGTACTTC. Together with reference TRBV2 and TRBJ2-7, the CDR3 gives the full variable domain: EPEVTQTPSHQVTQMGQEVILRCVPISNHLYFYWYRQILGQKVEFLVSFYNNEISEKSEIFDDQFSVERPDGSNFTLKIRSTKLEDSAMYFCASSPSYSKHYEQYFGPGTRLTVT.

This clonotype occurred a few times. This chain links TRBV7-6 with TRBJ2-2, with TRBD1 identical over 8 bases. This CDR3 spans 16 amino acids. The ends lost 2 bases at V and 0 bases at J; junction bases unmatched: 2. Germline V gene sequence: CDR1 SGHVS, CDR2 FNYEAQ. CDR3 region: CASSLMGQANTGELFF. DNA for the CDR3: TGTGCCAGCAGCTTAATGGGACAGGCGAACACCGGGGAGCTGTTTTTT.

The gene calls are TRBV4-3 and TRBJ2-7; possibly TRBD1 for D (5 bases). The CDR3 extends over 14 amino acids. V lost 0 bases to trimming and J lost 3 bases, with 9 bases between them. CDR1 is LGHNA, CDR2 YSLEER, per germline. This CDR3 reads CASSQDLQGYEQYF. The CDR3, as DNA: TGCGCCAGCAGCCAAGATCTGCAGGGCTACGAGCAGTACTTC.

There are many counts of this clonotype. V usage is TRBV5-4 and J usage is TRBJ1-1; 7 nucleotides match TRBD1. The CDR3 has 14 residues. J lost 5 bases, V lost 0 bases, and 4 bases had no gene match. CDR1 is SGHNT and CDR2 is YYREEE in the germline V gene (reference sequence). CDR3 residues: CASSLVGGDTEAFF. CDR3 in DNA: TGTGCCAGCAGCTTGGTAGGGGGCGATACTGAAGCTTTCTTT.

This clonotype occurred many times. This rearrangement joins TRBV28 to TRBJ1-2; D gene ambiguous. The CDR3 is 17 residues long. The ends were cut back, 10 bases at V and 4 bases at J, with 28 bases in the middle. Germline CDR1 is MDHEN and CDR2 is SYDVKM. CDR3 residues: CAINQLRGVEHRYGYTF. The CDR3 coding sequence is TGTGCCATCAACCAATTACGCGGGGTAGAGCACCGCTATGGCTACACCTTC.

The chain is built from TRBV5-1 and TRBJ2-3, with D tentatively TRBD1 (6 bases). The CDR3 has 14 residues. Per the germline V gene, CDR1 is SGHRS and CDR2 is YFSETQ. Trimming shortened V by 0 bases and J by 6 bases, and 11 bases separated the two germline ends. The CDR3 sequence: CASSLDRVEDTQYF. The CDR3 DNA reads as TGCGCCAGCAGCTTGGACAGGGTAGAGGATACGCAGTATTTT.